These 21 T cell receptor beta chains share one sample of origin, sequenced in a study of T cells in Graves' hyperthyroidism and ophthalmopathy. From RNA transcripts, TCR beta CDR3 regions were amplified. First-round RT-PCR of the TCR CDR3 relied on the HTBI primer set. TCRdb reprocessed the multiplex PCR reads via MiXCR and lists one record per CDR3 protein. The repertoire consists of fewer than 750,000 distinct CDR3 sequences, with more than 12% occurring once and the leading ten covering 9.5% to 15%. Sequencing input: blood. These TCRs come from a woman between 50 and 59 years old with Graves' ophthalmopathy.

This clonotype showed up just a few times. The genes are TRBV7-9 and TRBJ2-5; D remains ambiguous. V gave up 4 bases and J gave up 2 bases, with 11 bases separating them. This CDR3 is built from 14 residues. Germline V gene lookup returns CDR1 SEHNR and CDR2 FQNEAQ (reference sequence). For the CDR3, the DNA is TGTGCCAGCAGCTACCAAGCTAGGCAAGAGACCCAGTACTTC. This gives the protein CASSYQARQETQYF.

This clonotype was seen ten or more times. The genes are TRBV20-1 and TRBJ2-1; 12 nucleotides align to TRBD2. This CDR3 comprises 16 residues. CDR1 and CDR2 from the germline V gene are DFQATT and SNEGSKA (reference sequence). The trim removed 3 bases at V and 4 bases at J, leaving 7 bases unmatched. CDR3 in DNA: TGCAGTGCTAGGGCAGGACTAGCGGGATTATACAATGAGCAGTTCTTC. Translating it yields CSARAGLAGLYNEQFF.

This clonotype was seen only a few times. This chain uses TRBV20-1 with TRBJ2-5; D is unclear. Germline V CDR1 and CDR2: DFQATT, SNEGSKA (reference sequence). The V end was cut by 6 bases, the J end by 4 bases, with 15 bases between. The CDR3 covers 13 residues. The CDR3 spells CSAIVAILETQYF. Written as DNA, the CDR3 is TGCAGTGCCATAGTCGCTATTTTAGAGACCCAGTACTTC.

This clonotype has just a few counts. The chain has TRBV5-5 and TRBJ1-6; TRBD1 agrees at 9 bases. The CDR3 spans 20 residues. CDR1 is SGHKS and CDR2 is YYEKEE in the germline V gene (reference sequence). Germline trimming cut 3 bases from V and 5 bases from J; bases unmatched to any gene: 18. CDR3 loop: CASSWMEVWDRAMDNSPLHF. DNA of the CDR3: TGTGCCAGCAGCTGGATGGAGGTTTGGGACAGGGCGATGGATAATTCACCCCTCCACTTT.

The sample holds a few counts of this clonotype. CDR3 coding DNA: TGTGCCACCAGTTCGGGAAAACAGGGGAGGACGGGAGGCTACACCTTC. It yields the protein CATSSGKQGRTGGYTF. The chain joins TRBV24-1 to TRBJ1-2; 7 bases line up with TRBD1. CDR1 is KGHDR, CDR2 SFDVKD, per germline. Germline trimming cut 6 bases from V and 8 bases from J; bases unmatched to any gene: 17. The CDR3 sequence is 16 residues long.

The table lists this clonotype with many counts. The chain combines TRBV28 with TRBJ1-4, with D perhaps TRBD1 (5 bases). V was trimmed by 3 bases and J by 7 bases, leaving 15 bases between them. Germline V gene lookup returns CDR1 MDHEN and CDR2 SYDVKM. The CDR3 totals 15 residues. CDR3 in DNA: TGTGCCAGCAGTTTTGGGGGGAGGGTTGGTGAAAAACTGTTTTTT. This encodes CASSFGGRVGEKLFF.

This clonotype came up many times. The chain joins TRBV27 to TRBJ2-2; TRBD2 is a possible D gene (5 bases). V shed 3 bases and J shed 8 bases, with 13 bases lying between them. This CDR3 has 14 amino acids. Germline CDR1 reads MNHEY; CDR2 reads SMNVEV (reference sequence). The chain's CDR3 is CASSLTRRLGELFF. CDR3 coding DNA: TGTGCCAGCAGTTTGACCAGGAGACTAGGGGAGCTGTTTTTT.

This clonotype appeared many times. The chain couples TRBV2 to TRBJ2-5; 10 nucleotides line up with TRBD2. The V gene's germline CDR1 is SNHLY and CDR2 FYNNEI. The V and J ends lost 7 bases and 6 bases, in that order; junction bases with no gene match: 5. This CDR3 is 13 amino acids long. The CDR3 region is CASKASGSQTQYF. CDR3 sequence (DNA): TGTGCCAGCAAGGCTAGCGGGAGTCAGACCCAGTACTTC.

In this sample, this clonotype turned up many times. The chain joins TRBV12-3 or TRBV12-4 to TRBJ2-3; 8 bases fit TRBD2. This CDR3 has 14 amino acids. V lost 4 bases, J lost 5 bases, and 5 bases stayed unmatched. CDR3 protein: CASSSTLAGDTQYF. The CDR3 DNA sequence: TGTGCCAGCAGTTCCACCCTAGCGGGAGATACGCAGTATTTT.

Worth noting for this clonotype: With a much larger clone just one base away, this may be a read error. CDR3 sequence: CASSRGFGPNTEASF. The CDR3 DNA reads TGTGCCAGCAGCCGGGGGTTTGGACCGAACACTGAAGCTTCCTTT. This chain uses TRBV14 with TRBJ1-1; D may be TRBD1 (5 bases). This CDR3 region has 15 residues. CDR1 and CDR2 (germline): SGHDN, FVKESK.

This clonotype was counted ten times or more. The rearrangement uses TRBV29-1 and TRBJ2-7; either TRBD1 or TRBD2 may supply D (5 bases each). The CDR3 is 12 residues long. Germline lookup yields CDR1 SQVTM and CDR2 ANQGSEA. V was clipped by 4 bases and J by 1 base, with 8 bases between them. CDR3 bases: TGCAGCGTTGTGGGACGGTCCTACGAGCAGTACTTC. Its protein product is CSVVGRSYEQYF.

This clonotype was seen at least ten times. The chain recombines TRBV27 with TRBJ2-5, with D unresolved. Germline values: CDR1 MNHEY, CDR2 SMNVEV (reference sequence). Trimming took off 4 bases at V and 0 bases at J, with 15 bases between the two ends. The length of the CDR3 is 16 residues. The CDR3 reads CASSSRVTMYQETQYF. DNA of the CDR3: TGTGCCAGCAGTTCCCGGGTCACTATGTACCAAGAGACCCAGTACTTC.

This clonotype came up many times. This rearrangement joins TRBV6-1 to TRBJ2-1; D remains ambiguous. Per the germline V gene, CDR1 is MNHNS and CDR2 is SASEGT. The CDR3 length is 13 residues. Trimming took 2 bases from V and 9 from J, leaving 11 bases between them. The CDR3 DNA is TGTGCCAGCAGTGAAATAGGCGTCCCTGAGCAGTTCTTC. Translation gives CASSEIGVPEQFF.

The V gene is TRBV5-6, the J gene TRBJ2-5; no reliable D call. The CDR3 extends over 16 amino acids. V lost 6 bases and J lost 4, with 22 bases in between. Germline V lookup: CDR1 SGHDT, CDR2 YYEEEE. The CDR3 sequence is CASTLGQAVPRETQYF. In DNA form, the CDR3 reads TGTGCCAGCACCCTCGGGCAGGCGGTACCAAGAGAGACCCAGTACTTC.

The table lists this clonotype with many counts. V gene TRBV5-1 combines with J gene TRBJ2-1; no clear D gene. Germline CDR1 is SGHRS and CDR2 is YFSETQ. The CDR3 consists of 12 residues. The V end lost 4 bases, the J end lost 12 bases, and 14 bases lay between the germline ends. The CDR3 region has the DNA TGCGCCAGCAGCCCGAACCCCGGGCCGCAGTTCTTC. Amino acids: CASSPNPGPQFF.

This clonotype was observed a handful of times. This rearrangement joins TRBV9 to TRBJ2-7; possibly TRBD1 for D (6 bases). Trimming took off 0 bases at V and 4 bases at J, with 14 bases between the two ends. The CDR3 extends over 15 amino acids. CDR1 and CDR2 (germline): SGDLS, YYNGEE. The CDR3 is CASSVEVTGPYEQYF. Here the CDR3 DNA reads TGTGCCAGCAGCGTAGAGGTGACAGGTCCATACGAGCAGTACTTC. The full variable domain, with the rest looked up from reference TRBV9 and TRBJ2-7, is DSGVTQTPKHLITATGQRVTLRCSPRSGDLSVYWYQQSLDQGLQFLIQYYNGEERAKGNILERFSAQQFPDLHSELNLSSLELGDSALYFCASSVEVTGPYEQYFGPGTRLTVT.

Ten or more counts support this clonotype. The chain couples TRBV9 to TRBJ2-7; D is undetermined. CDR1 and CDR2 from the germline V gene are SGDLS and YYNGEE. The CDR3 consists of 15 residues. V lost 4 bases and J 3 bases, leaving 17 bases between the germline ends. The DNA of the CDR3 is TGTGCCAGCAGCTCTAAGCTTATCCACCACTACGAGCAGTACTTC. Residues: CASSSKLIHHYEQYF.

This clonotype was counted a few times. This sequence joins TRBV28 and TRBJ1-2; D call uncertain. The germline gives CDR1 MDHEN, CDR2 SYDVKM. V was shortened by 3 bases and J by 4 bases, with 6 bases between the two germline ends. The CDR3 totals 12 residues. The CDR3 bases are TGTGCCAGCAGTTTCCAGATCTATGGCTACACCTTC. Amino acids: CASSFQIYGYTF.

The V gene is TRBV4-2, the J gene TRBJ2-2, with 10 bases lining up with TRBD2. The CDR3 has 16 amino acids. Germline V gene lookup returns CDR1 LGHNA and CDR2 YNFKEQ. The V gene end was trimmed by 5 bases and the J gene end by 5 bases; junction bases not matched to a gene: 8. CDR3 sequence (DNA): TGTGCCAGCAGCGATTGGACTAGCGGTTATACCGGGGAGCTGTTTTTT. It codes for CASSDWTSGYTGELFF.

This clonotype was recorded a few times. The CDR3 sequence is CASSPGQGAGELFF. The CDR3, as DNA: TGCGCCAGCAGCCCCGGACAGGGGGCCGGGGAGCTGTTTTTT. The V and J genes are TRBV5-1 and TRBJ2-2, with TRBD1 identical over 10 bases. Germline V lookup: CDR1 SGHRS, CDR2 YFSETQ. The CDR3 has 14 amino acids. V was pared by 4 bases and J by 6 bases, with 3 bases of the junction left unmatched.

This clonotype was observed a handful of times. The chain couples TRBV11-2 to TRBJ2-3; 7 bases align to TRBD1. The CDR3 is 16 amino acids. The J segment lost 6 bases and the V segment lost 1 base, leaving 10 bases of the junction unmatched. Germline V gene sequence: CDR1 SGHAT, CDR2 FQNNGV. The chain's CDR3 is CASSLGGRGSIDTQYF. The CDR3 DNA is TGTGCCAGCAGCTTAGGGGGCAGGGGGTCTATTGATACGCAGTATTTT.